The 14 T cell receptor beta chains listed next were all sequenced from one sample in a study of blood T cell repertoires in COVID-19. Method: immunoSEQ multiplex PCR; TCRdb's copy keeps in-frame clones and lacks some. The table lists hundreds of thousands of clones, nearly 85% of them singletons. The sequencing sample was made of peripheral blood. The receptors come from a human donor in a cohort sampled during active COVID-19.

This clone was detected only once. The V call is TRBV19, the J call TRBJ1-2; a weak D match, TRBD1 (5 bases). Looked up from germline, CDR1 is LNHDA and CDR2 is SQIVND (reference sequence). This CDR3 is built from 13 residues. Trimming pared 6 bases from V and 4 bases from J, leaving 12 bases between. The CDR3 reads CASSRTGGYGYTF. The CDR3, as DNA: TGTGCCAGTAGCAGGACGGGGGGCTATGGCTACACCTTC. The full variable domain, its missing parts supplied by reference TRBV19 and TRBJ1-2, is DGGITQSPKYLFRKEGQNVTLSCEQNLNHDAMYWYRQDPGQGLRLIYYSQIVNDFQKGDIAEGYSVSREKKESFPLTVTSAQKNPTAFYLCASSRTGGYGYTFGSGTRLTVV.

This clone was observed once. This chain links TRBV5-5 with TRBJ1-2; D possibly corresponds to TRBD1 (5 bases). Trimming removed 4 bases at V and 7 bases at J, with 17 bases between. The CDR3 consists of 14 residues. CDR1 SGHKS and CDR2 YYEKEE come from the germline V gene (reference sequence). The CDR3 coding sequence is TGTGCCAGCAGCCAGAACAACCTCAGGGTTGGCTACACCTTC. Translating it yields CASSQNNLRVGYTF.

The chain links TRBV19 to TRBJ1-5; 7 nucleotides agree with TRBD1. This CDR3 is 18 amino acids long. Germline CDR1 LNHDA, CDR2 SQIVND (reference sequence). V shed 4 bases, J shed 1 base, and the junction held 13 bases outside the gene matches. Here the CDR3 reads CASSTTGQEVRSNQPQHF. The CDR3 nucleotides are TGTGCCAGTAGTACGACAGGGCAAGAGGTAAGGAGCAATCAGCCCCAGCATTTT. The entire variable domain, with the rest obtained from reference TRBV19 and TRBJ1-5, is as follows: DGGITQSPKYLFRKEGQNVTLSCEQNLNHDAMYWYRQDPGQGLRLIYYSQIVNDFQKGDIAEGYSVSREKKESFPLTVTSAQKNPTAFYLCASSTTGQEVRSNQPQHFGDGTRLSIL.

This rearrangement joins TRBV10-3 to TRBJ2-7; 7 bases line up with TRBD2. The CDR3 has 14 residues. With V trimmed by 4 bases and J by 1 base, 4 bases remained unmatched. CDR1 is ENHRY, CDR2 SYGVKD, per germline. The chain's CDR3 is CAISAASGSYEQYF. Here the CDR3 DNA reads TGTGCCATCAGTGCGGCTAGCGGTTCCTACGAGCAGTACTTC.

J is TRBJ2-7 and V is TRBV5-1; 11 nucleotides match TRBD2. In germline, CDR1 is SGHRS, CDR2 YFSETQ. V was clipped by 5 bases and J by 3 bases; unmatched bases: 7. CDR3 length: 15 amino acids. The CDR3, as DNA: TGCGCCAGCAGGGACGTAGCGGGAGGGTTCTACGAGCAGTACTTC. It is translated as CASRDVAGGFYEQYF. Together with reference TRBV5-1 and TRBJ2-7, the CDR3 gives the full variable domain: KAGVTQTPRYLIKTRGQQVTLSCSPISGHRSVSWYQQTPGQGLQFLFEYFSETQRNKGNFPGRFSGRQFSNSRSEMNVSTLELGDSALYLCASRDVAGGFYEQYFGPGTRLTVT.

The gene calls are TRBV6-5 and TRBJ2-2; 7 bases are shared with TRBD2. Germline loops: CDR1 MNHEY, CDR2 SVGAGI. The V and J ends lost 7 bases and 4 bases, in that order; junction bases with no gene match: 9. The CDR3 extends over 15 amino acids. CDR3 residues: CASIGTTLGTGELFF. The CDR3 DNA is TGTGCCAGCATCGGGACTACTCTTGGCACCGGGGAGCTGTTTTTT.

The chain combines TRBV15 with TRBJ2-1; TRBD2 matches 7 bases. This CDR3 has 13 residues. Germline trimming cut 5 bases from V and 8 bases from J; bases unmatched to any gene: 6. CDR1 is LNHNV and CDR2 is YYDKDF in the germline V gene (reference sequence). CDR3 in DNA: TGTGCCACCAGCTGGCGGGAGCTCGATGAGCAGTTCTTC. As protein: CATSWRELDEQFF.

This chain links TRBV6-2 or TRBV6-3 with TRBJ2-7, with 11 bases matching TRBD2. This CDR3 contains 15 residues. Germline values: CDR1 MNHEY, CDR2 SVGEGT. J lost 7 bases, V lost 4 bases, and 9 bases had no gene match. The CDR3 sequence is CASSSPSGGPQEQYF. CDR3 bases: TGTGCCAGCAGTTCACCTAGCGGGGGGCCCCAGGAGCAGTACTTC.

The gene calls are TRBV4-2 and TRBJ1-5, with TRBD1 matching over 9 bases. From germline, CDR1 is LGHNA and CDR2 YNFKEQ. V was pared by 6 bases and J by 4 bases, with 7 bases of the junction left unmatched. The CDR3 has 15 residues. CDR3: CASRDRDRENQPQHF. CDR3 nucleotides: TGTGCCAGCAGAGATAGGGACAGGGAGAATCAGCCCCAGCATTTT.

The chain links TRBV7-2 to TRBJ1-1, with no clear D. Trimming cost V 1 base and J 3 bases, with 6 bases left between them. The germline V gene encodes CDR1 SGHTA and CDR2 FQGNSA. The CDR3 consists of 13 residues. CDR3 in amino acids: CASSLGHYTEAFF. The DNA for the CDR3 is TGTGCCAGCAGCTTAGGACACTACACTGAAGCTTTCTTT.

The table lists this clone with a few counts. The chain carries TRBV12-5 and TRBJ2-7, with D unclear. Germline CDR1 reads LGHNT; CDR2 reads FRNRAP. This CDR3 is built from 15 residues. V was trimmed by 0 bases and J by 1 base, leaving 10 bases between them. CDR3 coding DNA: TGTGCTAGTGGTTTGGTAGTAGAATCTTCCTACGAGCAGTACTTC. Translation: CASGLVVESSYEQYF.

The DNA for the CDR3 is TGTGCCAGCAGTCCCCCCCCCACGCGGGGGATTGGCTACACCTTC. This encodes CASSPPPTRGIGYTF. The chain employs TRBV27 and TRBJ1-2; perhaps TRBD1 as D (5 bases). This CDR3 has 15 residues. The V gene's germline CDR1 is MNHEY and CDR2 SMNVEV (reference sequence). V dropped 5 bases and J dropped 7 bases, with 20 bases sitting between them.

For the CDR3, the DNA is TGCGCCAGCAGGCCCCTAGCGGGGGAGTACAATGAGCAGTTCTTC. As protein: CASRPLAGEYNEQFF. The chain carries TRBV5-1 and TRBJ2-1; 10 bases align to TRBD2. Unmatched junction bases numbered 6, after V lost 5 bases and J lost 4 bases. The length of the CDR3 is 15 residues. Germline values: CDR1 SGHRS, CDR2 YFSETQ.

V gene TRBV5-1 combines with J gene TRBJ1-2, with 8 bases fitting TRBD1. The CDR3 loop spans 14 amino acids. J lost 8 bases, V lost 1 base, and 7 bases had no gene match. Germline assignment: CDR1 SGHRS and CDR2 YFSETQ. The chain's CDR3 is CASSLTGQGDGYTF. CDR3 DNA: TGCGCCAGCAGCTTGACCGGACAGGGCGACGGCTACACCTTC.